The clone carrying this T cell receptor beta chain appeared once. The antigen is undetermined. The sample originates from a study of cytomegalovirus exposure and HLA in healthy donors. Study background: A later analysis reported the 95 to 150 validation repertoires used the same platform as the approximately 660 first-cohort repertoires.

Notes on the study in general: In a later analysis, first-cohort TCR clusters were found to tend to co-occur in the 100 to 150 validation repertoires. The study designated roughly 150 TCR beta chains cytomegalovirus-associated. Specificity of a few CMV-associated chains for CMV antigens was verified in vitro.

Profiling relied on immunoSEQ multiplex PCR, and the TCRdb table lists in-frame clones only, not all of them. The repertoire has about 360,000 clones, 86% of them found once; the top ten carry around 0.8%. V dropped 0 bases and J dropped 7 bases, with 7 bases sitting between them. The CDR3 loop spans 13 amino acids. The germline CDR1 and CDR2 sequences are MNHEY and SVGAGI. Source material: PBMCs. This sequence originates from a woman aged 18 to 35 in good health and CMV-seronegative. The V gene is TRBV6-5, the J gene TRBJ1-5, with D unresolved. CDR3 sequence (DNA): TGTGCCAGCAGTTACTCGAGTCGCCAGCCCCAGCATTTT. Translating it yields CASSYSSRQPQHF.